The 11 T cell receptor beta chains below were found in one sample sequenced in a study of blood T cells in healthy people across ages. Together with a sample-barcoded 5' primer, a J-beta primer mix was included in a second PCR lasting roughly 6 to 12 cycles. TCRdb reprocessed the 5' RACE reads via MiXCR and lists one record per CDR3 protein. The sample includes approximately 400,000 distinct CDR3 sequences, more than 45% of them seen just once. The sample comprised blood. These receptor sequences come from a man aged 55 to 70 in good health.

This clonotype occurred a few times. The chain couples TRBV20-1 to TRBJ2-7; D remains ambiguous. Germline CDR1 reads DFQATT; CDR2 reads SNEGSKA (reference sequence). The CDR3 contains 15 residues. V was clipped by 0 bases and J by 0 bases, with 12 bases between them. CDR3 protein: CSARDPAISSYEQYF. Written as DNA, the CDR3 is TGCAGTGCTAGAGATCCAGCGATAAGCTCCTACGAGCAGTACTTC.

This clonotype was seen a handful of times. This chain joins TRBV12-3 or TRBV12-4 and TRBJ2-7, with D perhaps matching TRBD1 (8 bases). V was clipped by 2 bases and J by 0 bases, with 14 bases between them. The CDR3 extends over 16 amino acids. CDR3 nucleotide sequence: TGTGCCAGCAGTTTACCGGGGGGACAGGACTCCTACGAGCAGTACTTC. It codes for CASSLPGGQDSYEQYF.

This clonotype was seen only a few times. V gene TRBV20-1 combines with J gene TRBJ2-1; no clear D. Germline V gene sequence: CDR1 DFQATT, CDR2 SNEGSKA (reference sequence). The CDR3 length is 17 residues. The germline V and J ends were trimmed by 0 bases and 0 bases, with 15 bases remaining between them. CDR3 DNA: TGCAGTGCTAGAGACGACGGTAAGCGATTCTCCTACAATGAGCAGTTCTTC. Its protein product is CSARDDGKRFSYNEQFF.

With respect to this clonotype: Sequence at one end of the junction differs from germline and may be a read error. This chain connects TRBV5-1 to TRBJ1-1; TRBD1 aligns across 8 bases. The CDR3 covers 15 residues. Germline V gene sequence: CDR1 SGHRS, CDR2 YFSETQ. The CDR3, as DNA: TGCGCCAGCAGCGAGGGGACAGGAATGAACACTGTAGCTTTCTTT. Protein product: CASSEGTGMNTVAFF.

This clonotype was counted between two and nine times. This chain links TRBV5-1 with TRBJ2-5; 7 nucleotides agree with TRBD1. Germline CDR1 and CDR2: SGHRS and YFSETQ. The CDR3 sequence is 15 residues long. The V gene end was trimmed by 3 bases and the J gene end by 11 bases; junction bases not matched to a gene: 16. CDR3 in amino acids: CASSSRTGLDNEQYF. The CDR3 DNA reads TGCGCCAGCAGCTCCAGGACAGGTCTCGACAATGAGCAGTACTTC.

The chain uses TRBV12-3 or TRBV12-4 and TRBJ2-4; D is possibly TRBD2 (6 bases). V lost 2 bases, J lost 13 bases, and 18 bases lay in between. The CDR3 is made up of 14 amino acids. For the CDR3, the DNA is TGTGCCAGCAGTTTAAATCGGGCAGGGAGGCAGCAGTACTTC. Its protein product is CASSLNRAGRQQYF.

The gene calls are TRBV3-1 and TRBJ2-4, with 9 nucleotides matching TRBD1. This CDR3 has 14 residues. Germline lookup yields CDR1 LGHDT and CDR2 YNNKEL (reference sequence). The J segment lost 7 bases and the V segment lost 4 bases, leaving 5 bases of the junction unmatched. The CDR3 here is CASSRGTGLNIQYF. In nucleotides, the CDR3 is TGTGCCAGCAGCCGGGGGACAGGGTTGAACATTCAGTACTTC. The full variable domain, its missing parts supplied by reference TRBV3-1 and TRBJ2-4, is DTAVSQTPKYLVTQMGNDKSIKCEQNLGHDTMYWYKQDSKKFLKIMFSYNNKELIINETVPNRFSPKSPDKAHLNLHINSLELGDSAVYFCASSRGTGLNIQYFGAGTRLSVL.

The sample holds a few counts of this clonotype. This sequence joins TRBV29-1 and TRBJ2-1; 10 bases fit TRBD2. Germline V lookup: CDR1 SQVTM, CDR2 ANQGSEA. This CDR3 has 16 amino acids. J lost 7 bases, V lost 0 bases, and 9 bases had no gene match. CDR3 residues: CSVEDLVAGGGNEQFF. The CDR3, as DNA: TGCAGCGTTGAAGATCTGGTAGCGGGGGGCGGGAATGAGCAGTTCTTC.

This rearrangement joins TRBV3-1 to TRBJ2-5; TRBD2 aligns across 7 bases. CDR3 length: 13 amino acids. Germline V gene sequence: CDR1 LGHDT, CDR2 YNNKEL (reference sequence). The J segment lost 11 bases and the V segment lost 1 base, leaving 7 bases of the junction unmatched. The DNA of the CDR3 is TGTGCCAGCAGCCAAGTAGTGCTAGCGGAGCAGTACTTC. It specifies CASSQVVLAEQYF.

J is TRBJ2-1 and V is TRBV6-5; perhaps TRBD2 as D (6 bases). Germline V gene sequence: CDR1 MNHEY, CDR2 SVGAGI. This CDR3 is 17 amino acids long. Trimming stripped 0 bases from V and 5 bases from J, with 17 bases between. In DNA, the CDR3 is TGTGCCAGCAGTTACTCGACAACCGGGACTGCCAACAATGAGCAGTTCTTC. Translation: CASSYSTTGTANNEQFF.

V is TRBV20-1 and J is TRBJ1-2; D is possibly TRBD1 (6 bases). The CDR3 has 15 residues. Trimming shortened V by 0 bases and J by 8 bases, and 19 bases separated the two germline ends. The germline CDR1 and CDR2 sequences are DFQATT and SNEGSKA (reference sequence). The CDR3 sequence is CSAREASGGAGGYTF. CDR3 nucleotide sequence: TGCAGTGCTAGAGAAGCTTCGGGGGGCGCAGGGGGCTACACCTTC.